What follows are 21 T cell receptor beta chains derived from one specimen sequenced in a study of response to subunit inactivated influenza vaccine. TCRdb re-derived calls from the RT-PCR reads in MiXCR, one entry per CDR3 protein. The sample lists roughly 550,000 distinct CDR3 sequences, around a quarter occurring once. This sample also belongs to another study, concerning T cells expressing NK-cell markers. As that report states: The authors generated TCR beta cDNA through 5'RACE template switching with UMIs.

The sequences come from CD4+ T cells sorted from PBMCs, collected 11 to 12 days after vaccination. These receptors were collected from a man in his forties or fifties who received an inactivated influenza vaccine.

This chain joins TRBV27 and TRBJ2-1; D gene uncertain. V was trimmed by 3 bases and J by 6 bases, leaving 12 bases between them. Germline values: CDR1 MNHEY, CDR2 SMNVEV (reference sequence). The CDR3 runs to 14 residues. CDR3 DNA: TGTGCCAGCAGTTTTTGGCCTTCGGGCAATGAGCAGTTCTTC. Protein sequence: CASSFWPSGNEQFF.

The chain couples TRBV15 to TRBJ1-2; D is unresolved. The germline V and J ends were trimmed by 3 bases and 4 bases, with 9 bases remaining between them. The CDR3 contains 13 residues. Germline-derived CDR1 and CDR2 are LNHNV and YYDKDF (reference sequence). CDR3 sequence: CATSSGRVYGYTF. In nucleotides, the CDR3 is TGTGCCACCAGCAGCGGGAGGGTCTATGGCTACACCTTC.

This clonotype was counted a few times. This chain joins TRBV7-9 and TRBJ2-3; D not resolved. The germline V gene has CDR1 SEHNR and CDR2 FQNEAQ (reference sequence). Deletions cut 2 bases from V and 2 bases from J, with 11 bases between. The CDR3 runs to 15 residues. CDR3 coding DNA: TGTGCCAGCAGCTTAAACGGGCCCTTCACAGATACGCAGTATTTT. Its translation is CASSLNGPFTDTQYF.

This clonotype was detected only a few times. This chain uses TRBV12-3 or TRBV12-4 with TRBJ2-5; D call uncertain. The V gene lost 3 bases and the J gene lost 5 bases, with 10 bases spanning the gap. The CDR3 loop spans 13 amino acids. This chain's CDR3 is CASSLTTGETQYF. Here the CDR3 DNA reads TGTGCCAGCAGTTTGACAACTGGGGAGACCCAGTACTTC.

About this clonotype itself: This may be a read error, as it is one base from a much larger clone. The V and J genes are TRBV10-3 and TRBJ1-5; D is ambiguous. The germline V gene has CDR1 ENHRY and CDR2 SYGVKD. Deletions cut 4 bases from V and 9 bases from J, with 16 bases between. This CDR3 has 14 amino acids. The CDR3 nucleotides are TGTGCCATCAGTGGAGTGGGGATTGATCCGCCCCAGCATTTT. Amino acid sequence: CAISGVGIDPPQHF.

This clonotype was counted between two and nine times. This chain's CDR3 is CASSLEAGPRYTQYF. CDR3 DNA sequence: TGTGCCAGCAGCTTAGAGGCAGGGCCCCGGTATACGCAGTATTTT. The chain employs TRBV7-2 and TRBJ2-3; possibly TRBD1 for D (5 bases). V lost 1 base, J lost 7 bases, and 15 bases lay in between. CDR1 and CDR2 from the germline V gene are SGHTA and FQGNSA. The CDR3 contains 15 residues.

This clonotype was seen a handful of times. The rearrangement links TRBV7-2 to TRBJ2-2; TRBD1 matches at 8 bases. This CDR3 has 15 amino acids. CDR1 and CDR2 from the germline V gene are SGHTA and FQGNSA. With 5 bases clipped from V and 1 base from J, the junction kept 3 bases outside the gene matches. The CDR3 coding sequence is TGTGCCAGCAGCCTAGACAGGGGGAACACCGGGGAGCTGTTTTTT. Its protein is CASSLDRGNTGELFF. Based on the CDR3 plus reference TRBV7-2 and TRBJ2-2, the full variable domain is GAGVSQSPSNKVTEKGKDVELRCDPISGHTALYWYRQSLGQGLEFLIYFQGNSAPDKSGLPSDRFSAERTGGSVSTLTIQRTQQEDSAVYLCASSLDRGNTGELFFGEGSRLTVL.

This clonotype was seen just once. This chain uses TRBV6-2 or TRBV6-3 with TRBJ2-2, with 7 bases fitting TRBD2. The J segment lost 9 bases and the V segment lost 6 bases, leaving 13 bases of the junction unmatched. This CDR3 has 15 residues. Per germline, CDR1 MNHEY and CDR2 SVGEGT. The CDR3, as DNA: TGTGCCAGCAGCCCGACTAGCTTAGCTCTCAGGGAGCTGTTTTTT. As protein: CASSPTSLALRELFF.

The V gene is TRBV5-1, the J gene TRBJ2-5; TRBD1 matches 7 bases. The CDR3 runs 15 residues. Germline loops: CDR1 SGHRS, CDR2 YFSETQ. The trim removed 4 bases at V and 0 bases at J, leaving 6 bases unmatched. CDR3 sequence reads: CASSPGDRYQETQYF. The CDR3 DNA follows: TGCGCCAGCAGCCCAGGGGACAGATACCAAGAGACCCAGTACTTC.

This clonotype was detected a few times. J is TRBJ1-5 and V is TRBV3-1, with D uncertain. The CDR3 covers 14 residues. Germline CDR1 is LGHDT and CDR2 is YNNKEL (reference sequence). Trimming shortened V by 3 bases and J by 3 bases, and 9 bases separated the two germline ends. The CDR3 bases are TGTGCCAGCAGCCAGGCCCATACCAATCAGCCCCAGCATTTT. As protein: CASSQAHTNQPQHF.

In this sample, this clonotype turned up a few times. V gene TRBV4-3 combines with J gene TRBJ2-7; D is unclear. This CDR3 is built from 15 residues. Germline values: CDR1 LGHNA, CDR2 YSLEER. V was pared by 0 bases and J by 2 bases, with 11 bases between. CDR3 sequence (DNA): TGCGCCAGCAGCCAAGACCTCCCTAACCCCTACGAGCAGTACTTC. It yields the protein CASSQDLPNPYEQYF.

The sample holds a few counts of this clonotype. V and J are TRBV24-1 and TRBJ2-5; D might be TRBD1 or TRBD2, each matching 5 bases. Per germline, CDR1 KGHDR and CDR2 SFDVKD. The CDR3 length is 15 residues. Trimming shortened V by 3 bases and J by 5 bases, and 15 bases separated the two germline ends. Here the CDR3 DNA reads TGTGCCACCAGTGATCCCGCTCGGGGCGGGGAGACCCAGTACTTC. Translation: CATSDPARGGETQYF.

Only a few counts were recorded for this clonotype. The J gene is TRBJ2-7, the V gene TRBV3-1; the D call may be TRBD1 or TRBD2 (5 bases each). Trimming removed 6 bases from V and 0 bases from J, with 12 bases in between. Germline V gene sequence: CDR1 LGHDT, CDR2 YNNKEL (reference sequence). The CDR3 spans 14 residues. The chain's CDR3 is CASRRGVNSYEQYF. CDR3 nucleotides: TGTGCCAGCAGGAGGGGCGTCAACTCCTACGAGCAGTACTTC.

This clonotype was observed a handful of times. The rearrangement joins TRBV15 to TRBJ2-1; unclear D gene. The CDR3 is 15 amino acids. The ends were cut back, 0 bases at V and 3 bases at J, with 9 bases in the middle. Looked up from germline, CDR1 is LNHNV and CDR2 is YYDKDF (reference sequence). CDR3: CATSRDRGSYNEQFF. CDR3 DNA sequence: TGTGCCACCAGCAGAGATAGAGGAAGCTACAATGAGCAGTTCTTC.

This clonotype was recorded many times. The chain is built from TRBV7-2 and TRBJ1-2; D is possibly TRBD1 (5 bases). This CDR3 is built from 13 residues. From germline, CDR1 is SGHTA and CDR2 FQGNSA. Trimming cost V 5 bases and J 4 bases, with 11 bases left between them. Written as DNA, the CDR3 is TGTGCCAGCAGCCCCCTGGGGGGCTATGGCTACACCTTC. This encodes CASSPLGGYGYTF.

On this clonotype itself: This likely comes from a read error, as the CDR3 has no conserved phenylalanine or tryptophan at its end. It is unclear where the CDR3 begins or ends on the DNA, so no DNA is shown, and the CDR3 is as TCRdb lists it. CDR3 loop: CASSLTPTGALMKNCFLG. This chain uses TRBV7-8 with TRBJ1-4; the D segment call TRBD1 is taken from the table without a DNA check. Germline V CDR1 and CDR2: SGHVS, FQNEAQ. The CDR3 has 18 amino acids, counting both end residues.

The V and J genes are TRBV18 and TRBJ2-7, with a weak D call TRBD1 (5 bases). The CDR3 contains 14 residues. V was clipped by 4 bases and J by 6 bases, with 16 bases between them. Germline values: CDR1 KGHSH, CDR2 LQKENI. For the CDR3, the DNA is TGTGCCAGCTCACTAAGTGGGGCGAGCAGCGAGCAGTACTTC. Its translation is CASSLSGASSEQYF.

The V and J genes are TRBV20-1 and TRBJ2-3; 8 bases are a match to TRBD2. Trimming took 5 bases from V and 5 from J; bases not matched to a gene: 6. The CDR3 covers 13 residues. Germline CDR1 DFQATT, CDR2 SNEGSKA (reference sequence). The CDR3 loop is CSAAGGTVDTQYF. The CDR3, as DNA: TGCAGTGCTGCGGGGGGAACGGTAGATACGCAGTATTTT.

This clonotype showed up just a few times. The CDR3 DNA sequence: TGTGCCAGCAGCCATTTTGTAGCGGGAGTGAGAGATACGCAGTATTTT. Its translation is CASSHFVAGVRDTQYF. The chain uses TRBV3-1 and TRBJ2-3; 9 bases map to TRBD2. The germline V gene encodes CDR1 LGHDT and CDR2 YNNKEL (reference sequence). The CDR3 consists of 16 residues. The J segment lost 5 bases and the V segment lost 3 bases, leaving 9 bases of the junction unmatched.

This clonotype was counted between two and nine times. The chain couples TRBV6-5 to TRBJ2-1; possibly TRBD2 for D (6 bases). Germline values: CDR1 MNHEY, CDR2 SVGAGI. The CDR3 totals 17 residues. With 1 base removed from V and 0 bases from J, the gap between germline ends came to 13 bases. The CDR3 spells CASSYLGDFSSYNEQFF. The CDR3 DNA sequence: TGTGCCAGCAGTTACTTGGGGGACTTTAGCTCCTACAATGAGCAGTTCTTC.

The sample holds a few counts of this clonotype. V usage is TRBV11-2 and J usage is TRBJ1-1; no clear D gene. CDR3 length equals 11 residues. Germline V gene lookup returns CDR1 SGHAT and CDR2 FQNNGV. V was clipped by 7 bases and J by 4 bases, with 7 bases between them. CDR3 sequence (DNA): TGTGCCAGCACCTCGAGCACTGAAGCTTTCTTT. This encodes CASTSSTEAFF.